This TCR beta chain was recovered during a study of neurological immune-mediated disorders. Notes on the study in general: Private repertoires in all groups were suggested by the finding that expanded clones across subjects shared no CDR3 amino acid sequences.

The unsorted libraries originated from 2 million PBMCs that had been stored at -80 C. This clonotype has ten or more counts. Its antigen remains unknown. By 5'RACE with 10-nucleotide random UMIs, the cDNA was made. Over 170 million TCR-beta sequences from 15-18 subjects came out of each sequencing run. One entry per CDR3 protein results from TCRdb running MiXCR on the 5' RACE reads. The table lists some 83,000 distinct CDR3 sequences, approximately 2.4% of them singletons, with about 1% in the top ten. CDR1 DFQATT and CDR2 SNEGSKA come from the germline V gene (reference sequence). V lost 6 bases and J 2 bases, leaving 8 bases between the germline ends. This CDR3 contains 11 residues.

The source of this sequence is a woman younger than 45 with multiple sclerosis. Sequenced sample: PBMCs. The V gene is TRBV20-1, the J gene TRBJ2-7, with a tentative D call TRBD2 (6 bases). The CDR3 here is CSAAGPYEQYF. Written as DNA, the CDR3 is TGCAGTGCGGCGGGGCCCTACGAGCAGTACTTC.